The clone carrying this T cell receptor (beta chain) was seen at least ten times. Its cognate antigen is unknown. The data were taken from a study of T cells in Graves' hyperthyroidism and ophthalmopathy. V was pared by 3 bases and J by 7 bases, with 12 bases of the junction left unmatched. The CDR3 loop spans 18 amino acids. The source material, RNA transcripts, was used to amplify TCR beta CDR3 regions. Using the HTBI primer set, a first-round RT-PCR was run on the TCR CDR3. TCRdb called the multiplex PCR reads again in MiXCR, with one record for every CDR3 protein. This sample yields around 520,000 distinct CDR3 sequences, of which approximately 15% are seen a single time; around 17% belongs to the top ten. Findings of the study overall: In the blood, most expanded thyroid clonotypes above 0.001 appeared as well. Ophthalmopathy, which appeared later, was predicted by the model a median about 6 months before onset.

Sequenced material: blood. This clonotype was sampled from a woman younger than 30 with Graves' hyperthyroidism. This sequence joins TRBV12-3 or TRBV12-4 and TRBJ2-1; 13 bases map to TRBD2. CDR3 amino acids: CASSLIFGGLAGLNEQFF. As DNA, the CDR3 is TGTGCCAGCAGTTTGATTTTTGGGGGACTAGCGGGATTAAATGAGCAGTTCTTC.